This T cell receptor beta chain was sequenced for a study of post-analysis software for immune sequencing data. The TCR beta cDNA libraries contained unique molecular identifiers. MiXCR was run by TCRdb on the PCR reads, yielding one entry per CDR3 protein. In the table there are around 440,000 distinct CDR3 sequences, nearly 45% of which are singletons. Regarding the study as a whole: Controls showed significantly higher normalized Chao1 diversity than did multiple sclerosis patients. Roughly five TRBV segments appeared more often in patients than in controls, and TRBV5-6, TRBV5-1 and TRBV20-1 were among these. The authors found that F measure strongly co-clustered same-batch samples.

This clonotype was detected many times. Its antigen remains unidentified. Germline V gene lookup returns CDR1 SGHRS and CDR2 YFSETQ. V gave up 4 bases and J gave up 3 bases; unmatched junction bases: 1. CDR3 length equals 14 residues. This clonotype originated in a girl aged 5-17 years with multiple sclerosis. This chain connects TRBV5-1 to TRBJ2-1; TRBD1 aligns across 10 bases. Specimen: blood. CDR3 residues: CASSRTGGYNEQFF. The CDR3 bases are TGCGCCAGCAGCAGGACAGGGGGCTACAATGAGCAGTTCTTC.